Below are 25 T cell receptor beta chains sequenced from a single sample in a study of glioma-infiltrating T cells. Using RNA template, CDR3s of TCR alpha and beta were amplified with iRepertoire arm-PCR. TCRdb fed the multiplex PCR reads into MiXCR, producing one record per CDR3 protein. The profile covers about 180,000 distinct CDR3 sequences, with roughly 45% appearing a single time and roughly 5.2% taken by the ten largest. The sequencing sample was made of glioma tissue, nonneoplastic brain tissue, or PBMCs (not recorded which). The receptors originated from a human donor with low-grade glioma or glioblastoma, undergoing nonglioma brain surgery, or in good health (not recorded which).

This clonotype showed up just a few times. The CDR3 sequence: CASSLWTGSDEQFF. The CDR3 DNA reads as TGTGCCAGCAGCCTTTGGACAGGGTCTGATGAGCAGTTCTTC. V gene TRBV3-1 combines with J gene TRBJ2-1, with 8 bases aligning to TRBD1. This CDR3 region has 14 residues. Germline V gene data show CDR1 as LGHDT and CDR2 as YNNKEL (reference sequence). V was clipped by 4 bases and J by 8 bases; unmatched bases: 7.

V is TRBV29-1 and J is TRBJ1-3; D is perhaps TRBD1 (5 bases). This CDR3 has 13 residues. V lost 7 bases to trimming and J lost 1 base, with 11 bases between them. The germline gives CDR1 SQVTM, CDR2 ANQGSEA. The CDR3 protein is CSASGNSGNTIYF. The CDR3 DNA is TGCAGCGCGTCAGGGAATTCTGGAAACACCATATATTTT.

J is TRBJ2-3 and V is TRBV2; D is perhaps TRBD1 or TRBD2 (5 bases each). Trimming took off 2 bases at V and 5 bases at J, with 11 bases between the two ends. This CDR3 spans 14 amino acids. The germline CDR1 and CDR2 sequences are SNHLY and FYNNEI. DNA of the CDR3: TGTGCCAGCAGTGAATCTCGGGGCCAAGATACGCAGTATTTT. This encodes CASSESRGQDTQYF.

Many counts were recorded for this clonotype. The rearrangement uses TRBV20-1 and TRBJ2-7; D is undetermined. The ends were cut back, 4 bases at V and 3 bases at J, with 10 bases in the middle. The CDR3 runs 12 residues. The germline CDR1 and CDR2 sequences are DFQATT and SNEGSKA (reference sequence). The CDR3 nucleotides read TGCAGTGCTAACCGGGCCGGCTACGAGCAGTACTTC. It specifies CSANRAGYEQYF.

V gene TRBV3-1 combines with J gene TRBJ2-5, with D unresolved. Germline loops: CDR1 LGHDT, CDR2 YNNKEL (reference sequence). CDR3 length: 15 residues. Trimming took 0 bases from V and 2 from J, leaving 10 bases between them. Here the CDR3 reads CASSQDPNLQETQYF. CDR3 coding DNA: TGTGCCAGCAGCCAAGATCCAAACTTACAAGAGACCCAGTACTTC.

The count of this clonotype is one. One base away lies a much larger clone, so this may be a sequencing read error. This chain connects TRBV6-2 or TRBV6-3 to TRBJ2-7, with a possible D match to TRBD1 (5 bases). Germline V gene sequence: CDR1 MNHEY, CDR2 SVGEGT. This CDR3 contains 13 residues. The CDR3 sequence is CASSRRDFREKYF. DNA of the CDR3: TGTGCCAGCAGCCGCAGGGATTTCCGCGAGAAGTACTTC.

As to this clonotype: Mismatch with germline at one junction end may stem from a read error. The rearrangement uses TRBV20-1 and TRBJ2-1; no firm D call. The CDR3 runs 16 residues. Per the germline V gene, CDR1 is DFQATT and CDR2 is SNEGSKA (reference sequence). The CDR3 sequence is CSAALLPRATSTEPFF. CDR3 DNA: TGCAGTGCCGCCCTCCTGCCTCGCGCGACGTCCACTGAGCCGTTCTTC.

Of note for this clonotype: The conserved phenylalanine or tryptophan normally closing the CDR3 is absent here, so this likely arose from a read error. The V and J genes are TRBV18 and TRBJ2-2, with D uncertain. The V end lost 3 bases, the J end lost 4 bases, and 9 bases lay between the germline ends. The CDR3 totals 14 residues. Per germline, CDR1 KGHSH and CDR2 LQKENI. The CDR3 DNA is TGTGCCAGCTCACCCCTCCCGACCACCGGGGAGCTGTTTCTT. It is translated as CASSPLPTTGELFL.

The J gene is TRBJ2-1, the V gene TRBV6-1; possible D gene TRBD2, 5 bases. Germline V gives CDR1 MNHNS, CDR2 SASEGT. This CDR3 spans 13 amino acids. V shed 5 bases and J shed 6 bases, with 11 bases lying between them. CDR3 amino acids: CASSLASINEQFF. Written as DNA, the CDR3 is TGTGCCAGCAGTTTAGCGAGTATCAATGAGCAGTTCTTC.

In regard to this clonotype: This may arise from a read error, as a much more abundant clone is one base away. The CDR3 carries no conserved terminal phenylalanine or tryptophan, so it likely arises from a read error. The chain is built from TRBV7-2 and TRBJ2-1; 10 bases match TRBD2. Per the germline V gene, CDR1 is SGHTA and CDR2 is FQGNSA. Trimming at V came to 8 bases and at J to 1 base, leaving 2 bases not matched to a gene. This CDR3 has 14 residues. CDR3 in amino acids: CASQAGGSYNEQFV. CDR3 in DNA: TGTGCCAGCCAAGCGGGAGGGTCCTACAATGAGCAGTTCGTC.

On this clonotype: Here the CDR3 omits its conserved ending phenylalanine or tryptophan, so a read error is the likely source. The chain has TRBV10-3 and TRBJ2-7; D is uncertain. Trimming took off 0 bases at V and 4 bases at J, with 7 bases between the two ends. The CDR3 has 13 amino acids. Per the germline V gene, CDR1 is ENHRY and CDR2 is SYGVKD. For the CDR3, the DNA is TGTGCCATCAGTGAGTCGCCCCGGTACGAGCAGTACTTA. Its translation is CAISESPRYEQYL.

The V gene is TRBV28, the J gene TRBJ2-7, with D perhaps given as TRBD1 or TRBD2 (6 bases each). Germline V gene lookup returns CDR1 MDHEN and CDR2 SYDVKM. The CDR3 covers 15 residues. Trimming left V 5 bases short and J 0 bases short, with 14 bases between. CDR3 bases: TGTGCCAGCAGTCCCTCGGGGGCCCCCTCCTACGAGCAGTACTTC. Its protein product is CASSPSGAPSYEQYF.

As concerns this clonotype: A much more abundant neighbour one base away suggests this may be a read error. Because the CDR3 is missing its conserved closing phenylalanine or tryptophan, this is likely a read error. The V and J genes are TRBV4-2 and TRBJ2-1, with D tentatively TRBD1 (6 bases). The CDR3 covers 13 residues. V was clipped by 0 bases and J by 8 bases, with 8 bases between them. CDR1 is LGHNA and CDR2 is YNFKEQ in the germline V gene. The CDR3 loop is CASSQDGGDEQFI. CDR3 in DNA: TGTGCCAGCAGCCAAGATGGGGGCGATGAGCAGTTCATC.

Worth noting for this clonotype: The conserved final phenylalanine or tryptophan is absent from the CDR3, which likely points to a read error. The rearrangement joins TRBV28 to TRBJ2-7, with a weak D call TRBD2 (5 bases). The germline gives CDR1 MDHEN, CDR2 SYDVKM. This CDR3 spans 14 amino acids. The DNA of the CDR3 is TGTGACAGCCGATTAGGACTGGACTCCTACGAGCAGTACTTA. This sequence encodes CDSRLGLDSYEQYL.

There are many counts of this clonotype. The V call is TRBV4-1, the J call TRBJ1-5; D gene uncertain. Trimming took off 0 bases at V and 7 bases at J, with 7 bases between the two ends. The CDR3 consists of 13 residues. The germline V gene encodes CDR1 MGHRA and CDR2 YSYEKL. The CDR3 loop reads CASSQDGDQPQHF. CDR3 DNA sequence: TGCGCCAGCAGCCAAGATGGTGACCAGCCCCAGCATTTT.

This chain connects TRBV6-6 to TRBJ2-7; D gene unclear. CDR1 MNHNY and CDR2 SVGAGI come from the germline V gene (reference sequence). This CDR3 contains 13 residues. Trimming shortened V by 7 bases and J by 0 bases, and 10 bases separated the two germline ends. DNA for the CDR3: TGTGCCAGCATGCCACTGATCTCCTACGAGCAGTACTTC. Translating gives CASMPLISYEQYF.

This clonotype has only a few counts. A much larger clone differs by one base, so this may be a read error. The genes are TRBV20-1 and TRBJ2-7; D is ambiguous. The germline V and J ends were trimmed by 3 bases and 5 bases, with 11 bases remaining between them. CDR3 length: 12 residues. Germline CDR1 reads DFQATT; CDR2 reads SNEGSKA (reference sequence). The CDR3 DNA reads TGCAGTGCTAGGGGGTGGTTCGACGAGCAGTACTTC. This translates into CSARGWFDEQYF.

This rearrangement joins TRBV7-2 to TRBJ1-4; D remains unclear. V dropped 9 bases and J dropped 0 bases, with 20 bases sitting between them. CDR3 size: 17 residues. Per the germline V gene, CDR1 is SGHTA and CDR2 is FQGNSA. The CDR3 reads CARSQDEGRATNEKLFF. CDR3 in DNA: TGTGCCAGGAGCCAAGACGAAGGACGGGCAACTAATGAAAAACTGTTTTTT.

Worth noting for this clonotype: A much larger clone differs from this one at a single base, so this may be a read error. This chain uses TRBV28 with TRBJ2-2, with a possible D match to TRBD2 (6 bases). Germline CDR1 is MDHEN and CDR2 is SYDVKM. The CDR3 extends over 13 amino acids. The DNA of the CDR3 is TGTGCCAGCAGTTTAGGAGGGACCGGGGAGCTGTTGTTT. Residues: CASSLGGTGELLF.

There are many counts of this clonotype. This chain uses TRBV14 with TRBJ2-7; D is perhaps TRBD2 (6 bases). The V gene lost 1 base and the J gene lost 1 base, with 8 bases spanning the gap. The length of the CDR3 is 14 residues. Germline CDR1 SGHDN, CDR2 FVKESK. CDR3 amino acids: CASSQAGLSYEQYF. The CDR3 DNA reads as TGTGCCAGCAGCCAAGCCGGACTATCCTACGAGCAGTACTTC.

This clonotype was counted many times. The chain uses TRBV30 and TRBJ2-7, with unresolved D. The CDR3 has 13 residues. The V end was cut by 0 bases, the J end by 3 bases, with 9 bases between. The V gene's germline CDR1 is GTSNPN and CDR2 SVGIG (reference sequence). The CDR3 region is CAWSVGNYYEQYF. For the CDR3, the DNA is TGTGCCTGGAGTGTGGGGAATTACTACGAGCAGTACTTC.

In this sample, this clonotype turned up many times. The chain carries TRBV6-8 and TRBJ1-5, with D possibly matching TRBD1 (5 bases). From germline, CDR1 is MNHGY and CDR2 SAAAGT. V was clipped by 6 bases and J by 2 bases, with 20 bases between them. This CDR3 is 17 amino acids long. CDR3 DNA: TGTGCCAGCAGCGGGACGGGAACGTTTCTTTGCAATCAGCCCCAGCATTTT. Translating it yields CASSGTGTFLCNQPQHF.

The chain joins TRBV27 to TRBJ1-1; 7 positions match TRBD1. The germline V gene has CDR1 MNHEY and CDR2 SMNVEV (reference sequence). This CDR3 has 16 amino acids. CDR3 residues: CVSSPRQGFKNTEAFF. Here the CDR3 DNA reads TGTGTTAGCAGTCCAAGACAGGGATTCAAGAACACTGAAGCTTTCTTT.

CDR3 amino acids: CSASGIGYEQYF. CDR3 DNA: TGCAGTGCTAGTGGCATAGGCTACGAGCAGTACTTC. The V and J genes are TRBV20-1 and TRBJ2-7; D not resolved. The germline V gene encodes CDR1 DFQATT and CDR2 SNEGSKA (reference sequence). The CDR3 runs to 12 residues. V lost 3 bases, J lost 3 bases, and 9 bases lay in between.

The chain combines TRBV27 with TRBJ1-2; 9 bases map to TRBD1. This CDR3 is built from 13 residues. Trimming at V came to 8 bases and at J to 1 base, leaving 2 bases not matched to a gene. Germline V gives CDR1 MNHEY, CDR2 SMNVEV (reference sequence). CDR3 nucleotides: TGTGCCAGCTGGGACAGGGTTAACTATGGCTACACCTTC. Translated: CASWDRVNYGYTF.